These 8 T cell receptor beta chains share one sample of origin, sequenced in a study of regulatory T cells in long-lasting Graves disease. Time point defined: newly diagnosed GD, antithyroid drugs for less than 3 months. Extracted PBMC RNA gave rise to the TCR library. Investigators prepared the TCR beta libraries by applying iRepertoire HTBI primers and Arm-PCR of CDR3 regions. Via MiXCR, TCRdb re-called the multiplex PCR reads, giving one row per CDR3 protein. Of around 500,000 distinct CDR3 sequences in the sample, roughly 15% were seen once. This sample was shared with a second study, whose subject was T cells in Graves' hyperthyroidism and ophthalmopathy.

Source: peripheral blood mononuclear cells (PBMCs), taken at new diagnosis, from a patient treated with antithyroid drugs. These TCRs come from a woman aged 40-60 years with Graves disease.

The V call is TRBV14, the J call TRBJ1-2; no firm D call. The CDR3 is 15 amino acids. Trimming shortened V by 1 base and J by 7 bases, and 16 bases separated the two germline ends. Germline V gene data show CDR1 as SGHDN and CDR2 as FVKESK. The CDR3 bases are TGTGCCAGCAGCCAAGGAGGACTCCTCTCGGGTGGCTACACCTTC. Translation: CASSQGGLLSGGYTF.

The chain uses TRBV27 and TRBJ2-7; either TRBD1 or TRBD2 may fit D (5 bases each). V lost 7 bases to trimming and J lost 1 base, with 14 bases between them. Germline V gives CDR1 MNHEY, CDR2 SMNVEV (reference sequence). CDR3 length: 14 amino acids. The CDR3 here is CASIRLEGSYEQYF. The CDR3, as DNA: TGTGCCAGCATACGTTTAGAGGGGTCCTACGAGCAGTACTTC.

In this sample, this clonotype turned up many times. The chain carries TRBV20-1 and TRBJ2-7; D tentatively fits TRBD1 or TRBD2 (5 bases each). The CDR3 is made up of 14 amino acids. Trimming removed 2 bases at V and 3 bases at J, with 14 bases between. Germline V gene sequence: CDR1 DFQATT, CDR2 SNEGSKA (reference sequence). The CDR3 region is CSARRAGSDYEQYF. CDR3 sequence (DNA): TGCAGTGCTAGACGGGCAGGGAGCGACTACGAGCAGTACTTC.

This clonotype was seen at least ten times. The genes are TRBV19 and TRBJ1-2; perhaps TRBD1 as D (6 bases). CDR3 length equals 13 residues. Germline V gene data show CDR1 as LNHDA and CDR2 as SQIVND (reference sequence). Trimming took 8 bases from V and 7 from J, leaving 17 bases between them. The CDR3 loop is CASSEQGVFGYTF. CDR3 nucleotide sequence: TGTGCCAGTTCGGAACAGGGAGTCTTTGGCTACACCTTC.

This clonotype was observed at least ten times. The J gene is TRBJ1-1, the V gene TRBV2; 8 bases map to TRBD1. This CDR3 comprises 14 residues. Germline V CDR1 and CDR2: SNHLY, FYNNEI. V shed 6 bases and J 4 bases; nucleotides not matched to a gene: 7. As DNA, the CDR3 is TGTGCCAGCAGGTCCCGACAGGGGATCACTGAAGCTTTCTTT. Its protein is CASRSRQGITEAFF.

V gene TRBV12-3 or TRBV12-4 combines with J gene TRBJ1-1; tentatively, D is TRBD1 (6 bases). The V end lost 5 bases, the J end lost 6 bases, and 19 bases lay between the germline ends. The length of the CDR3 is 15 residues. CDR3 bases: TGTGCCAGCAGTCCCTCGGGGGGCAGTAAGGCTGAAGCTTTCTTT. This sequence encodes CASSPSGGSKAEAFF.

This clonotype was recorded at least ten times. The CDR3 sequence: CASSIWDRADHEQYF. In DNA form, the CDR3 reads TGTGCCAGCAGCATCTGGGACAGGGCCGACCACGAGCAGTACTTC. This chain joins TRBV7-9 and TRBJ2-7; 9 bases are a match to TRBD1. V lost 5 bases, J lost 5 bases, and 10 bases stayed unmatched. The CDR3 extends over 15 amino acids. From germline, CDR1 is SEHNR and CDR2 FQNEAQ (reference sequence).

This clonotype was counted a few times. CDR3 region: CASDRRGSGANVLTF. The CDR3 DNA is TGTGCCAGCGACAGGCGCGGCTCTGGGGCCAACGTCCTGACTTTC. V and J are TRBV12-3 or TRBV12-4 and TRBJ2-6, with D perhaps matching TRBD1 (6 bases). This CDR3 contains 15 residues. Trimming cost V 8 bases and J 0 bases, with 11 bases left between them.